This TCR beta chain appears in the sequencing data of a study of beta chain features in type 1 diabetes. The V gene's germline CDR1 is SGHNT and CDR2 YYREEE (reference sequence). V dropped 2 bases and J dropped 4; count of bases not matched to a gene: 5. CDR3 length: 16 residues. As to this clone: The antigen is undetermined.

Regarding the study as a whole: TCRB CDR3s were moderately but significantly shorter in Type 1 diabetes patients in all four CD4+ subsets. Reduced insertions and increased deletions marked VDJ junctions in type 1 diabetes patients. An over-representation of cells with high TCR expression could result from cDNA sequencing.

The investigators reverse transcribed all of the isolated RNA, so they sequenced expressed TCRB transcripts. The assay was immunoSEQ multiplex PCR, and TCRdb's table has in-frame clones only and misses some. The sample lists over 650,000 clones; about an eighth were seen once. The rearrangement joins TRBV5-4 to TRBJ2-3, with 12 bases lining up with TRBD1. The receptor comes from a man between 18 and 29 years old with type 1 diabetes. Sequencing input: naive CD4+ T cells from blood. The chain's CDR3 is CASSFRRDRGPDTQYF. CDR3 nucleotides: TGTGCCAGCAGCTTTCGTCGGGACAGGGGGCCAGATACGCAGTATTTT.